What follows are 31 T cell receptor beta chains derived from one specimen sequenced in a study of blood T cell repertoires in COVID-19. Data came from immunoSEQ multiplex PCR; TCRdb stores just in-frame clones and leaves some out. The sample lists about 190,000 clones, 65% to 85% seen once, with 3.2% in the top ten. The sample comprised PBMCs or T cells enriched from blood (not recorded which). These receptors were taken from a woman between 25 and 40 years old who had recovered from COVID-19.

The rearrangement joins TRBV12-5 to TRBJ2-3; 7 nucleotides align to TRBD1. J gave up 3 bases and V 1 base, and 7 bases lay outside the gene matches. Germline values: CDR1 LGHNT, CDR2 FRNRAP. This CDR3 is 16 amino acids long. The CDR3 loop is CASGLGTGQRTDTQYF. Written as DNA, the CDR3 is TGTGCTAGTGGTTTGGGGACAGGCCAAAGGACAGATACGCAGTATTTT.

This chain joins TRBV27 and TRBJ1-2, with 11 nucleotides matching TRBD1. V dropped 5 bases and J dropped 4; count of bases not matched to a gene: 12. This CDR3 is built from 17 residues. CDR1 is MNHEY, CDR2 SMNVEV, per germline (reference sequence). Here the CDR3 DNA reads TGTGCCAGCAGTCCTTGGGACAGGGGGGTTGGCAGCTATGGCTACACCTTC. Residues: CASSPWDRGVGSYGYTF.

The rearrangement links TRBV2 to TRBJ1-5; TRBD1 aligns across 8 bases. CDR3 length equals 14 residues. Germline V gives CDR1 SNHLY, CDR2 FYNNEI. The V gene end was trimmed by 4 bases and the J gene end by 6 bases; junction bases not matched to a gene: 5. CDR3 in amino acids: CASSAGQGGQPQHF. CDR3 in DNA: TGTGCCAGCAGTGCCGGACAGGGAGGTCAGCCCCAGCATTTT.

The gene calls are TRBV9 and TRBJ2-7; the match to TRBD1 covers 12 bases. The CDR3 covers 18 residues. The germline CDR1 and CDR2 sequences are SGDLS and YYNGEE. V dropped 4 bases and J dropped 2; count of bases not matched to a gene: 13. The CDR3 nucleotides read TGTGCCAGCAGCACCCGGGACAGGGGGCTCCCCCGTCCCTACGAGCAGTACTTC. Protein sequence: CASSTRDRGLPRPYEQYF.

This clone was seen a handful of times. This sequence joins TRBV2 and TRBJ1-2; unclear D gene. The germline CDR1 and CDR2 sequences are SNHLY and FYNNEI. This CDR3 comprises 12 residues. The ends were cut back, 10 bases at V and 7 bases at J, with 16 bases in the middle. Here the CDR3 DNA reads TGTGCCATCTCCCCGGCCAGGTTTGGCTACACCTTC. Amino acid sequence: CAISPARFGYTF.

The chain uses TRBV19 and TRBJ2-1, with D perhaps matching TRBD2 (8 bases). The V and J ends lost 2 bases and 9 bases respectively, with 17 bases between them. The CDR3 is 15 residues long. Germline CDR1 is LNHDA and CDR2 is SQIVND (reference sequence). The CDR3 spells CASSILAGKGAEQFF. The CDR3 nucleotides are TGTGCCAGTAGTATACTAGCGGGTAAGGGGGCTGAGCAGTTCTTC.

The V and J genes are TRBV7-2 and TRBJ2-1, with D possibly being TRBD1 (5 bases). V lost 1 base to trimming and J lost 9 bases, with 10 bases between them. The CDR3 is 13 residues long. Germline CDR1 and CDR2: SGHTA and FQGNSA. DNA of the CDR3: TGTGCCAGCAGCTTAGTCAGGGTCGGTGAGCAGTTCTTC. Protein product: CASSLVRVGEQFF.

This CDR3 reads CSASDPGDTQYF. The CDR3 bases are TGCAGTGCTAGTGACCCGGGAGATACGCAGTATTTT. This chain connects TRBV20-1 to TRBJ2-3; unclear D gene. CDR1 is DFQATT and CDR2 is SNEGSKA in the germline V gene (reference sequence). This CDR3 comprises 12 residues. V dropped 3 bases and J dropped 5 bases, with 9 bases sitting between them.

The CDR3 nucleotides read TGTGCCAGCAGTTTGACTAGCGGCAATGAGCAGTTCTTC. It is translated as CASSLTSGNEQFF. The chain couples TRBV12-3 or TRBV12-4 to TRBJ2-1, with TRBD2 identical over 9 bases. This CDR3 spans 13 amino acids. Unmatched junction bases numbered 0, after V lost 3 bases and J lost 6 bases.

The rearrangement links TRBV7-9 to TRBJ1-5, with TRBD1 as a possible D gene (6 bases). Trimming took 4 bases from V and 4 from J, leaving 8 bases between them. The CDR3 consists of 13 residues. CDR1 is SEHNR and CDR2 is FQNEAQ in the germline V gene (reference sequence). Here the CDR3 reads CASSWGQNQPQHF. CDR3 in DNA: TGTGCCAGCAGCTGGGGACAAAATCAGCCCCAGCATTTT.

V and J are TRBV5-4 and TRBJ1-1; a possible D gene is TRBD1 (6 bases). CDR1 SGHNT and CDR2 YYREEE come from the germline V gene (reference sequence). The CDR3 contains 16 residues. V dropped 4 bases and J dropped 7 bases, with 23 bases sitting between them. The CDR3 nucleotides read TGTGCCAGCAGCCAGGACCCCACAGGGAGCATCCTTGAAGCTTTCTTT. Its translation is CASSQDPTGSILEAFF. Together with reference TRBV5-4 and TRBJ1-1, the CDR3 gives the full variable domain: ETGVTQSPTHLIKTRGQQVTLRCSSQSGHNTVSWYQQALGQGPQFIFQYYREEENGRGNFPPRFSGLQFPNYSSELNVNALELDDSALYLCASSQDPTGSILEAFFGQGTRLTVV.

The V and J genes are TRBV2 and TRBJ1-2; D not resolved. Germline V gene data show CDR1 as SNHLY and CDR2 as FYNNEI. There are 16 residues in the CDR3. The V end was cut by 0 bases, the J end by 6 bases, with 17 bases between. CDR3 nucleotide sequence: TGTGCCAGCAGTGAAGCGCTTTGGCGGAATTCCGATGGCTACACCTTC. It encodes CASSEALWRNSDGYTF. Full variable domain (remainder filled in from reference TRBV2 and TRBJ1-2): EPEVTQTPSHQVTQMGQEVILRCVPISNHLYFYWYRQILGQKVEFLVSFYNNEISEKSEIFDDQFSVERPDGSNFTLKIRSTKLEDSAMYFCASSEALWRNSDGYTFGSGTRLTVV.

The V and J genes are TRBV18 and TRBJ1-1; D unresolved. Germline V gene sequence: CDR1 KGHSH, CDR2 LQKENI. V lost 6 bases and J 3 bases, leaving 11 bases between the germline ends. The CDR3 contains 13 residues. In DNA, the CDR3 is TGTGCCAGCTCTGTTTCGAGTTACACTGAAGCTTTCTTT. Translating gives CASSVSSYTEAFF.

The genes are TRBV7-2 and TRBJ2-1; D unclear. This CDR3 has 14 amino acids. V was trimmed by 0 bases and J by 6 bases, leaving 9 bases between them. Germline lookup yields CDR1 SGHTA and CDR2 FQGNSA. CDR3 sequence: CASSLALTINEQFF. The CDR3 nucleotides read TGTGCCAGCAGCTTAGCGCTAACGATCAATGAGCAGTTCTTC.

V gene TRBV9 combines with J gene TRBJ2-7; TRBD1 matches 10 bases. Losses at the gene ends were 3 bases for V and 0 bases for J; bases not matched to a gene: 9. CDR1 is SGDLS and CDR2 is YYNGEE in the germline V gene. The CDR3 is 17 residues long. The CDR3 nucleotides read TGTGCCAGCAGCGAGCGGCCGGGACAGGGGAGCTCCTACGAGCAGTACTTC. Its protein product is CASSERPGQGSSYEQYF.

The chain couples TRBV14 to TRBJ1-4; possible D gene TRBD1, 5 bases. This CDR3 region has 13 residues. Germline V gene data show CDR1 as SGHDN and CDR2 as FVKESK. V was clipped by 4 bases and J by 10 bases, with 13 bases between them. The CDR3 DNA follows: TGTGCCAGCAGCCCCGGTTGGGGGGGAAAACTGTTTTTT. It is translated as CASSPGWGGKLFF. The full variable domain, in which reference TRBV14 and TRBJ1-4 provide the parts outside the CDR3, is EAGVTQFPSHSVIEKGQTVTLRCDPISGHDNLYWYRRVMGKEIKFLLHFVKESKQDESGMPNNRFLAERTGGTYSTLKVQPAELEDSGVYFCASSPGWGGKLFFGSGTQLSVL.

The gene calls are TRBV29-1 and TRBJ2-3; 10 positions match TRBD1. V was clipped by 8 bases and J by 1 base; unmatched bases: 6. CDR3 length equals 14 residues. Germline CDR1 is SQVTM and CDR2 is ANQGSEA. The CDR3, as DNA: TGCAGCACCGGGACAGGGGAGGGCACAGATACGCAGTATTTT. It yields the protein CSTGTGEGTDTQYF.

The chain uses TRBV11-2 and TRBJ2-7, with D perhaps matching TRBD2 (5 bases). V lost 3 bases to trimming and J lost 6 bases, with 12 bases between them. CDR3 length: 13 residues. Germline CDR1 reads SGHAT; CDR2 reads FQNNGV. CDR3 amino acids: CASSFSAGSEQYV. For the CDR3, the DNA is TGTGCCAGCAGCTTCTCGGCGGGCTCCGAGCAGTACGTC.

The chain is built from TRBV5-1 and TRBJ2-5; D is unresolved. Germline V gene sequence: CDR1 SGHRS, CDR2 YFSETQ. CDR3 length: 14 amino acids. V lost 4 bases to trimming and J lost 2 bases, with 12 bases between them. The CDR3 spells CASSLGTGQETQYF. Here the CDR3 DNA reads TGCGCCAGCAGCCTCGGAACGGGTCAAGAGACCCAGTACTTC.

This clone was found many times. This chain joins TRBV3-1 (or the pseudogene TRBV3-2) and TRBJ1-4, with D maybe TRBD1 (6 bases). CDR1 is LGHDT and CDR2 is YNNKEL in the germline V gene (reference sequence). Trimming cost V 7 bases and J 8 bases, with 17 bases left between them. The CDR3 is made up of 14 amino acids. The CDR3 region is CASTPRGSEEKLFF. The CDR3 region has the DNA TGTGCCAGCACCCCCAGGGGCAGTGAAGAAAAACTGTTTTTT.

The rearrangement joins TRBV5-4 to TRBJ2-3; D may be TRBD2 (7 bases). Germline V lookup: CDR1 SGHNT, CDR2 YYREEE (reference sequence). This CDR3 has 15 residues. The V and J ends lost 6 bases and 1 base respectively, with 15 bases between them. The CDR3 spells CASTSGGFGTDTQYF. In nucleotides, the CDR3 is TGTGCCAGCACCTCGGGGGGCTTTGGCACAGATACGCAGTATTTT.

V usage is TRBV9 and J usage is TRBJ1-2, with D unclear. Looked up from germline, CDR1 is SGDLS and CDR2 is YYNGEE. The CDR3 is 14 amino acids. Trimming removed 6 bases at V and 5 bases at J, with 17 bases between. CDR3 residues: CASNPGVPLYGYTF. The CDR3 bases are TGTGCCAGCAACCCCGGAGTCCCCTTATATGGCTACACCTTC.

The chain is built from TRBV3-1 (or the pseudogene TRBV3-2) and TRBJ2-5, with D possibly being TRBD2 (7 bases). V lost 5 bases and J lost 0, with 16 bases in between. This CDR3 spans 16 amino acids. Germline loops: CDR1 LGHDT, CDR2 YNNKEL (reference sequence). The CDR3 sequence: CASSELGGADQETQYF. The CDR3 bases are TGTGCCAGCAGCGAGCTGGGGGGGGCGGACCAAGAGACCCAGTACTTC.

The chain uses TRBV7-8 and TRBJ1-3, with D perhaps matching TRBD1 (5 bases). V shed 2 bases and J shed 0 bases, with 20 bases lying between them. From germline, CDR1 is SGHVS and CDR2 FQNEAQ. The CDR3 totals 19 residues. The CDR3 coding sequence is TGTGCCAGCAGCTTAAGGGATAATGCAGTAAGGGGCTCTGGAAACACCATATATTTT. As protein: CASSLRDNAVRGSGNTIYF.

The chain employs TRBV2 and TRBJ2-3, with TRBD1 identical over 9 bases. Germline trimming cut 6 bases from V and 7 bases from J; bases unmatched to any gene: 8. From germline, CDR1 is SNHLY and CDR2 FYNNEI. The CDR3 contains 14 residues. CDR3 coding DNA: TGTGCCAGCAGGTCACGACAGGGGGAAAATACGCAGTATTTT. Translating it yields CASRSRQGENTQYF.

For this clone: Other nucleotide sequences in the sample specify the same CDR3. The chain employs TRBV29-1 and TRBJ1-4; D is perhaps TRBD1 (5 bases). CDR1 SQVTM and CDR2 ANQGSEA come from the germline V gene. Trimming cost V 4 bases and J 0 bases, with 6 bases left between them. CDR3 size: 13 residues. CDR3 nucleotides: TGCAGCGTTGGGGGGGCAACTAATGAAAAACTGTTTTTT. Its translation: CSVGGATNEKLFF.

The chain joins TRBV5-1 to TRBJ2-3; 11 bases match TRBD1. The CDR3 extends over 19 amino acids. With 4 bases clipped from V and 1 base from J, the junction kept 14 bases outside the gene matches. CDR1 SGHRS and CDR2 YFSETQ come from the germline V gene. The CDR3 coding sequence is TGCGCCAGCAGCCTTGGTGGGACAGGGGGGATAAGACGCACAGATACGCAGTATTTT. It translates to CASSLGGTGGIRRTDTQYF.

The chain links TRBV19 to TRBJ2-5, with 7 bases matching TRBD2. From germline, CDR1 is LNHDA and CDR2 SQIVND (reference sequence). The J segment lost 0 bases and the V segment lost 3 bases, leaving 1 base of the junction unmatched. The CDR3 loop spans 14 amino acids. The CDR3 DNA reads TGTGCCAGTAGTATCGGGACTAACCAAGAGACCCAGTACTTC. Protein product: CASSIGTNQETQYF.

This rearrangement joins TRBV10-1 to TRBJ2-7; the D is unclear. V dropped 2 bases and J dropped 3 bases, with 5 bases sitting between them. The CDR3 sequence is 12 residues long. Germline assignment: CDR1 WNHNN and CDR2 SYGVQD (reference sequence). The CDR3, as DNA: TGCGCCAGCAGTGAGAACAGCTACGAGCAGTACGTC. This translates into CASSENSYEQYV.

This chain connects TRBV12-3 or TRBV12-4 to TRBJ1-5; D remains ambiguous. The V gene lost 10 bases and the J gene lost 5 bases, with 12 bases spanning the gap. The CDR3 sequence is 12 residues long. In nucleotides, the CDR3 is TGTGCCACCTCGTTCGGGGATCAGCCCCAGCATTTT. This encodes CATSFGDQPQHF.

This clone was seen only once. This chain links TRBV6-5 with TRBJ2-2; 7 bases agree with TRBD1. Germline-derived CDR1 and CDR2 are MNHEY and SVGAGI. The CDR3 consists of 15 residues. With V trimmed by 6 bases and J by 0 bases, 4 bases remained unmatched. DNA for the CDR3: TGTGCCAGCAGAAGGACAGGTGCGAACACCGGGGAGCTGTTTTTT. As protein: CASRRTGANTGELFF.